The 28 T cell receptor beta chains presented below share a single source sample, sequenced in a study of T cell repertoires in cytomegalovirus infection. No cognate antigen is known for these TCRs. One entry per CDR3 protein results from TCRdb running MiXCR on the reads. The sample holds under 200,000 distinct CDR3 sequences; about a fifth are singletons and the top ten take about 25%. Sequencing used CD8+ T cells from cultured PBMCs, obtained from culture after CMV antigen stimulation. These receptors all stem from a human donor in good health (CMV status not recorded). Some clones in this sample may be carry-over from other donors' samples.

This clonotype occurred a few times. V is TRBV7-2 and J is TRBJ1-1; D remains ambiguous. The length of the CDR3 is 15 residues. The V gene lost 1 base and the J gene lost 1 base, with 10 bases spanning the gap. Germline CDR1 reads SGHTA; CDR2 reads FQGNSA. The CDR3 is CASSLGPNPNTEAFF. CDR3 DNA sequence: TGTGCCAGCAGCTTAGGCCCGAACCCGAACACTGAAGCTTTCTTT.

The chain employs TRBV7-2 and TRBJ2-7; a weak D match, TRBD2 (7 bases). Germline CDR1 reads SGHTA; CDR2 reads FQGNSA. The CDR3 covers 16 residues. Between the trimmed V and J ends, which lost 1 base and 7 bases, there was a span of 20 bases. The CDR3, as DNA: TGTGCCAGCAGCTTAGTAGCTTTTGGGGGGGCCGTGGAGCAGTACTTC. Translated, it gives CASSLVAFGGAVEQYF.

This clonotype was found a few times. The chain combines TRBV7-6 with TRBJ2-3; 8 bases are a match to TRBD2. The CDR3 length is 17 residues. V gave up 5 bases and J gave up 0 bases; unmatched junction bases: 10. Germline CDR1 SGHVS, CDR2 FNYEAQ. This chain's CDR3 is CASSPRPTGGSTDTQYF. CDR3 DNA: TGTGCCAGCAGCCCCCGCCCCACGGGGGGGAGCACAGATACGCAGTATTTT.

This rearrangement joins TRBV6-6 to TRBJ2-7, with D perhaps being TRBD1 or TRBD2 (5 bases each). The CDR3 has 14 residues. Germline V lookup: CDR1 MNHNY, CDR2 SVGAGI (reference sequence). Trimming took off 6 bases at V and 6 bases at J, with 18 bases between the two ends. CDR3 residues: CASSRGEKRGEQYF. CDR3 nucleotide sequence: TGTGCCAGCAGCCGTGGGGAAAAGAGGGGCGAGCAGTACTTC.

This chain links TRBV7-2 with TRBJ2-3, with TRBD2 identical over 9 bases. The CDR3 consists of 16 residues. The V gene end was trimmed by 7 bases and the J gene end by 6 bases; junction bases not matched to a gene: 14. CDR1 SGHTA and CDR2 FQGNSA come from the germline V gene. CDR3 in DNA: TGTGCCAGCATCATTCTAGCGGGAACTACGTGGGATACGCAGTATTTT. It is translated as CASIILAGTTWDTQYF. Combining the CDR3 with reference TRBV7-2 and TRBJ2-3 gives the whole variable domain GAGVSQSPSNKVTEKGKDVELRCDPISGHTALYWYRQSLGQGLEFLIYFQGNSAPDKSGLPSDRFSAERTGGSVSTLTIQRTQQEDSAVYLCASIILAGTTWDTQYFGPGTRLTVL.

This clonotype has at least ten counts. The chain recombines TRBV6-2 or TRBV6-3 with TRBJ2-7, with a weak D call TRBD2 (6 bases). Germline values: CDR1 MNHEY, CDR2 SVGEGT. CDR3 size: 14 residues. The ends were cut back, 5 bases at V and 0 bases at J, with 11 bases in the middle. The CDR3 DNA reads TGTGCCAGCAGTGGGGGAGGCATCTCCTACGAGCAGTACTTC. It translates to CASSGGGISYEQYF.

The table lists this clonotype with a few counts. The V gene is TRBV7-3, the J gene TRBJ2-5, with TRBD2 as a possible D gene (6 bases). This CDR3 has 13 residues. Trimming pared 0 bases from V and 4 bases from J, leaving 6 bases between. From germline, CDR1 is SGHTA and CDR2 FQGTGA. CDR3 protein: CASSLTEGETQYF. For the CDR3, the DNA is TGTGCCAGCAGCTTAACGGAGGGAGAGACCCAGTACTTC. The full variable domain, its missing parts supplied by reference TRBV7-3 and TRBJ2-5, is GAGVSQTPSNKVTEKGKYVELRCDPISGHTALYWYRQSLGQGPEFLIYFQGTGAADDSGLPNDRFFAVRPEGSVSTLKIQRTERGDSAVYLCASSLTEGETQYFGPGTRLLVL.

This clonotype was counted only a few times. The chain employs TRBV12-3 or TRBV12-4 and TRBJ2-1, with 8 nucleotides matching TRBD2. The CDR3 is 14 residues long. J gave up 9 bases and V 4 bases, and 8 bases lay outside the gene matches. This CDR3 is CASSSTGGPGEQFF. The CDR3 DNA reads as TGTGCCAGCAGTTCAACGGGGGGGCCTGGTGAGCAGTTCTTC.

V usage is TRBV7-9 and J usage is TRBJ2-1; 12 nucleotides agree with TRBD2. The junction had 7 bases not matched to a gene; V was cut back by 3 bases and J by 10 bases. Germline CDR1 is SEHNR and CDR2 is FQNEAQ (reference sequence). The CDR3 has 15 amino acids. The CDR3 sequence is CASSFPSGGAGEQFF. The DNA of the CDR3 is TGTGCCAGCAGCTTCCCTAGCGGGGGGGCAGGAGAGCAGTTCTTC.

The chain links TRBV6-5 to TRBJ1-1; 7 bases agree with TRBD1. This CDR3 has 15 residues. The germline V gene encodes CDR1 MNHEY and CDR2 SVGAGI. V lost 5 bases, J lost 2 bases, and 8 bases stayed unmatched. In DNA, the CDR3 is TGTGCCAGCAGTACCAGGACAGGACACAACACTGAAGCTTTCTTT. It is translated as CASSTRTGHNTEAFF.

Only a few counts were recorded for this clonotype. This chain uses TRBV27 with TRBJ2-1, with TRBD2 matching over 11 bases. V lost 7 bases to trimming and J lost 5 bases; unmatched junction nucleotides: 10. The CDR3 has 16 amino acids. The germline V gene has CDR1 MNHEY and CDR2 SMNVEV (reference sequence). The CDR3 is CASTLAGGPLDNEQFF. The CDR3 nucleotides are TGTGCCAGCACCTTAGCGGGGGGGCCCCTCGACAATGAGCAGTTCTTC.

This chain uses TRBV14 with TRBJ2-7, with a tentative D call TRBD1 (5 bases). V lost 4 bases, J lost 3 bases, and 13 bases lay in between. This CDR3 contains 14 residues. CDR1 is SGHDN and CDR2 is FVKESK in the germline V gene. CDR3 nucleotides: TGTGCCAGCAGCCTACCGACAGAATTCTACGAGCAGTACTTC. Translated, it gives CASSLPTEFYEQYF.

The gene calls are TRBV27 and TRBJ2-7, with D possibly matching TRBD2 (5 bases). V shed 6 bases and J shed 6 bases, with 12 bases lying between them. The CDR3 runs 12 residues. Germline V gene sequence: CDR1 MNHEY, CDR2 SMNVEV (reference sequence). The CDR3 protein is CASSPPGSEQYF. The CDR3 DNA follows: TGTGCCAGCAGCCCTCCGGGGAGCGAGCAGTACTTC.

This clonotype was counted a few times. This chain links TRBV12-3 or TRBV12-4 with TRBJ2-1, with a weak D call TRBD1 (5 bases). V was trimmed by 10 bases and J by 0 bases, leaving 19 bases between them. This CDR3 is built from 16 residues. DNA of the CDR3: TGTGCCATAAACCTTCCTCAGGGCCACTCCTACAATGAGCAGTTCTTC. This codes for CAINLPQGHSYNEQFF.

This clonotype was detected a few times. This chain uses TRBV10-3 with TRBJ1-3; tentative D call: TRBD1 (5 bases). The length of the CDR3 is 14 residues. Germline CDR1 is ENHRY and CDR2 is SYGVKD. Trimming took off 7 bases at V and 0 bases at J, with 10 bases between the two ends. CDR3 protein: CAITSDNSGNTIYF. CDR3 nucleotide sequence: TGTGCCATCACCTCGGACAACTCTGGAAACACCATATATTTT.

The gene calls are TRBV5-1 and TRBJ2-7; tentative D call: TRBD1 (6 bases). Trimming took off 5 bases at V and 2 bases at J, with 14 bases between the two ends. The CDR3 is made up of 14 amino acids. Germline V gene lookup returns CDR1 SGHRS and CDR2 YFSETQ. Here the CDR3 reads CASRDQGHTYEQYF. CDR3 bases: TGCGCCAGCAGGGACCAGGGGCATACCTACGAGCAGTACTTC.

The rearrangement links TRBV6-8 to TRBJ2-7, with 8 bases fitting TRBD2. The junction had 5 bases not matched to a gene; V was cut back by 8 bases and J by 2 bases. Germline V gene lookup returns CDR1 MNHGY and CDR2 SAAAGT. The CDR3 consists of 13 residues. The DNA for the CDR3 is TGTGCCAGCCACCCGGGGGGGCCCTACGAGCAGTACTTC. This gives the protein CASHPGGPYEQYF.

The chain combines TRBV10-2 with TRBJ2-2; 8 positions match TRBD1. Trimming removed 8 bases from V and 2 bases from J; junction bases left unmatched: 10. Germline lookup yields CDR1 WSHSY and CDR2 SAAADI. The CDR3 is 16 amino acids. Here the CDR3 DNA reads TGCGCCAGCGGACAGGGAATTTGGGGAAACACCGGGGAGCTGTTTTTT. Protein sequence: CASGQGIWGNTGELFF.

This rearrangement joins TRBV11-3 to TRBJ1-1; a possible D gene is TRBD1 (5 bases). The CDR3 is made up of 13 amino acids. Trimming removed 1 base from V and 7 bases from J, with 10 bases in between. Germline values: CDR1 SGHNT, CDR2 YENEEA. Here the CDR3 reads CASSLAAGREAFF. CDR3 sequence (DNA): TGTGCCAGCAGCTTAGCGGCGGGGCGTGAAGCTTTCTTT.

Many counts were recorded for this clonotype. The rearrangement joins TRBV6-1 to TRBJ2-7; the match to TRBD2 covers 7 bases. The CDR3 contains 15 residues. Germline loops: CDR1 MNHNS, CDR2 SASEGT. The V and J ends lost 6 bases and 3 bases, in that order; junction bases with no gene match: 11. The chain's CDR3 is CASRPGEGLGYEQYF. CDR3 DNA sequence: TGTGCCAGCAGGCCCGGGGAGGGACTGGGCTACGAGCAGTACTTC.

V is TRBV7-2 and J is TRBJ1-2; D is unresolved. CDR1 is SGHTA, CDR2 FQGNSA, per germline. The CDR3 is 15 residues long. V dropped 0 bases and J dropped 6 bases, with 14 bases sitting between them. Written as DNA, the CDR3 is TGTGCCAGCAGCTTAGCGACAACCCCTTCGGATGGCTACACCTTC. Protein product: CASSLATTPSDGYTF. Together with reference TRBV7-2 and TRBJ1-2, the CDR3 gives the full variable domain: GAGVSQSPSNKVTEKGKDVELRCDPISGHTALYWYRQSLGQGLEFLIYFQGNSAPDKSGLPSDRFSAERTGGSVSTLTIQRTQQEDSAVYLCASSLATTPSDGYTFGSGTRLTVV.

In its sample, this clonotype was seen a few times. The chain couples TRBV27 to TRBJ1-4; D gene uncertain. The CDR3 has 13 residues. The germline V and J ends were trimmed by 5 bases and 4 bases, with 8 bases remaining between them. Germline CDR1 MNHEY, CDR2 SMNVEV (reference sequence). CDR3 bases: TGTGCCAGCAGTCGCGGATATAATGAAAAACTGTTTTTT. Encoded protein: CASSRGYNEKLFF.

This clonotype was recorded a few times. The V gene is TRBV7-3, the J gene TRBJ2-2, with D perhaps assigned TRBD1 or TRBD2 (5 bases each). The CDR3 is made up of 14 amino acids. CDR1 and CDR2 from the germline V gene are SGHTA and FQGTGA. V was cut by 2 bases and J by 6 bases, with 10 bases left in between. CDR3 in DNA: TGTGCCAGCAGCTTAGGGGGAAGTGCCGGGGAGCTGTTTTTT. It is translated as CASSLGGSAGELFF.

This clonotype was seen a handful of times. This CDR3 reads CASRGEGRTDTQYF. CDR3 DNA sequence: TGTGCCAGCAGGGGAGAGGGGAGGACAGATACGCAGTATTTT. The chain joins TRBV9 to TRBJ2-3; a possible D gene is TRBD2 (6 bases). Trimming left V 5 bases short and J 3 bases short, with 13 bases between. This CDR3 comprises 14 residues. Germline CDR1 SGDLS, CDR2 YYNGEE.

This clonotype was recorded a few times. The V and J genes are TRBV7-9 and TRBJ2-7, with 9 bases matching TRBD2. The CDR3 length is 15 residues. V was clipped by 8 bases and J by 2 bases; unmatched bases: 10. Germline CDR1 is SEHNR and CDR2 is FQNEAQ (reference sequence). For the CDR3, the DNA is TGTGCCAGCTCCGGGGGCGGGGGGGCCCCCTACGAGCAGTACTTC. Protein product: CASSGGGGAPYEQYF.

The rearrangement joins TRBV6-2 or TRBV6-3 to TRBJ2-7; a weak D match, TRBD2 (5 bases). Germline lookup yields CDR1 MNHEY and CDR2 SVGEGT. The CDR3 runs 15 residues. Deletions cut 2 bases from V and 1 base from J, with 12 bases between. The chain's CDR3 is CASSYLITGSYEQYF. The CDR3 coding sequence is TGTGCCAGCAGTTACCTGATCACGGGGTCCTACGAGCAGTACTTC.

This clonotype occurred a few times. The gene calls are TRBV12-3 or TRBV12-4 and TRBJ2-2; 8 bases fit TRBD1. This CDR3 has 14 residues. The ends lost 6 bases at V and 5 bases at J; junction bases unmatched: 5. The CDR3 sequence: CASRFQGATGELFF. The CDR3 region has the DNA TGTGCCAGCAGATTTCAGGGGGCTACCGGGGAGCTGTTTTTT.

In this sample, this clonotype turned up many times. The chain has TRBV27 and TRBJ1-1; 7 bases are a match to TRBD1. The V gene's germline CDR1 is MNHEY and CDR2 SMNVEV (reference sequence). The V and J ends lost 6 bases and 4 bases, in that order; junction bases with no gene match: 8. The CDR3 runs 14 residues. CDR3 sequence: CASSLGQVGTEAFF. The DNA of the CDR3 is TGTGCCAGCAGCCTCGGACAGGTGGGCACTGAAGCTTTCTTT.